This record looks at one TCR beta chain sequence and its context. Germline loops: CDR1 SGHKS, CDR2 YYEKEE (reference sequence). Trimming took 3 bases from V and 5 from J, leaving 15 bases between them. This CDR3 has 15 amino acids. The data stem from a study of blood T cell repertoires in COVID-19. Looking at the study overall: Sources were T cells, B-cell-depleted T cells, or PBMCs; the material itself was cDNA or gDNA.

The table came from immunoSEQ multiplex PCR; TCRdb's copy has only in-frame clones and leaves some out. The sample has roughly 130,000 clones, approximately 88% seen once. The TCR was taken from a woman between 25 and 40 years old who had recovered from COVID-19. The chain is built from TRBV5-5 and TRBJ1-5; possible D gene TRBD1, 5 bases. Sequencing input: peripheral blood. The CDR3 sequence: CASSSSGGYHQPQHF. The CDR3 DNA reads TGTGCCAGCAGCTCCTCGGGGGGGTACCATCAGCCCCAGCATTTT.